The 24 T cell receptor beta chains listed next were all sequenced from one sample in a study of cytomegalovirus exposure and HLA in healthy donors. The PCR employed 60 Vbeta primers together with 13 Jbeta primers. Here immunoSEQ multiplex PCR was the method, and the copy in TCRdb shows in-frame clones only, minus some. The sample contains around 160,000 clones, about 75% of which appear only once. Sequencing input: PBMCs. The receptor set was obtained from a man younger than 35 in good health and CMV-seropositive.

This rearrangement joins TRBV9 to TRBJ2-1; 14 bases match TRBD2. Germline V gives CDR1 SGDLS, CDR2 YYNGEE. The CDR3 length is 15 residues. V gave up 4 bases and J gave up 9 bases; unmatched junction bases: 6. The CDR3 DNA reads TGTGCCAGCAGCCTCCGACTAGCGGGAGGGGGTGAGCAGTTCTTC. Its translation: CASSLRLAGGGEQFF.

The CDR3, as DNA: TGTGCCACCAGCAGAGATGGGGCTGAGGCCCAGTACTTC. It specifies CATSRDGAEAQYF. The chain couples TRBV15 to TRBJ2-5; TRBD1 is a possible D gene (5 bases). Looked up from germline, CDR1 is LNHNV and CDR2 is YYDKDF (reference sequence). The CDR3 has 13 residues. The V end lost 0 bases, the J end lost 9 bases, and 11 bases lay between the germline ends. The entire variable domain, with the rest obtained from reference TRBV15 and TRBJ2-5, is as follows: DAMVIQNPRYQVTQFGKPVTLSCSQTLNHNVMYWYQQKSSQAPKLLFHYYDKDFNNEADTPDNFQSRRPNTSFCFLDIRSPGLGDTAMYLCATSRDGAEAQYFGPGTRLLVL.

This chain uses TRBV21-1 with TRBJ2-7; no check of the table's D call, TRBD2, against the DNA was made. TRBV21-1 is a pseudogene. There are 10 residues in the CDR3. In DNA form, the CDR3 reads TGTGCCAGCAGCGACTACGAGCAGTACGTC. This encodes CASSDYEQYV.

In this sample, this clone turned up a few times. CDR3 DNA sequence: TGTGCCAGCAGTTATCCCAGCGGGACTGACAATGAGCAGTTCTTC. This codes for CASSYPSGTDNEQFF. J is TRBJ2-1 and V is TRBV6-6, with 7 bases fitting TRBD2. The V gene's germline CDR1 is MNHNY and CDR2 SVGAGI (reference sequence). The CDR3 sequence is 15 residues long. V lost 3 bases to trimming and J lost 5 bases; unmatched junction nucleotides: 7.

J is TRBJ2-2 and V is TRBV2, with TRBD1 as a possible D gene (6 bases). Trimming took off 4 bases at V and 6 bases at J, with 9 bases between the two ends. CDR1 is SNHLY, CDR2 FYNNEI, per germline. This CDR3 has 13 residues. The CDR3 is CASSGAGAGELFF. The CDR3 DNA reads as TGTGCCAGCAGTGGGGCAGGGGCCGGGGAGCTGTTTTTT.

This chain connects TRBV5-6 to TRBJ2-7; D perhaps matches TRBD2 (5 bases). CDR3 length equals 12 residues. The germline gives CDR1 SGHDT, CDR2 YYEEEE. V was shortened by 4 bases and J by 3 bases, with 8 bases between the two germline ends. CDR3 in amino acids: CASSTSGYEQYV. The CDR3 nucleotides read TGTGCCAGCAGCACGAGCGGCTACGAGCAGTACGTC.

This chain links TRBV5-8 with TRBJ1-5; no clear D. The germline V and J ends were trimmed by 1 base and 2 bases, with 10 bases remaining between them. Germline V CDR1 and CDR2: SGHTS, YDEGEE. CDR3 length: 15 amino acids. CDR3 coding DNA: TGTGCCAGCAGCTTGATCGGGTTGGGCAATCAGCCCCAGCATTTT. This encodes CASSLIGLGNQPQHF.

The chain carries TRBV4-2 and TRBJ1-1; 7 bases map to TRBD1. Trimming at V came to 3 bases and at J to 0 bases, leaving 1 base not matched to a gene. From germline, CDR1 is LGHNA and CDR2 YNFKEQ. The CDR3 totals 14 residues. CDR3 coding DNA: TGTGCCAGCAGCCAGGGACAGATGAACACTGAAGCTTTCTTT. This encodes CASSQGQMNTEAFF.

CDR3 nucleotide sequence: TGTGCCAGCAGTTGGACAAGCCTCAATCAGCCCCAGCATTTT. Protein: CASSWTSLNQPQHF. The chain uses TRBV6-6 and TRBJ1-5; D possibly corresponds to TRBD1 (5 bases). V lost 4 bases to trimming and J lost 3 bases, with 10 bases between them. Germline loops: CDR1 MNHNY, CDR2 SVGAGI (reference sequence). The CDR3 sequence is 14 residues long.

CDR3 protein: CASSLGGQGGTDTQYF. The CDR3 DNA reads as TGTGCCAGCAGCTTAGGTGGTCAGGGAGGGACAGATACGCAGTATTTT. This sequence joins TRBV7-8 and TRBJ2-3, with TRBD2 identical over 7 bases. There are 16 residues in the CDR3. The germline V gene has CDR1 SGHVS and CDR2 FQNEAQ. V shed 1 base, J shed 3 bases, and the junction held 7 bases outside the gene matches.

This clone came up once. One junction end does not reproduce the germline sequence, and a read error may be involved. The rearrangement uses TRBV7-7 and TRBJ2-5; D may be TRBD2 (6 bases). The CDR3 contains 13 residues. Germline lookup yields CDR1 SSHAT and CDR2 FNYEAQ (reference sequence). The CDR3, as DNA: TGTGCTAGCAGAAAACTGGGGGGAGAGACCCAGTACTTC. This gives the protein CASRKLGGETQYF. Full variable domain (outside the CDR3, taken from reference TRBV7-7 and TRBJ2-5): GAGVSQSPRYKVTKRGQDVTLRCDPISSHATLYWYQQALGQGPEFLTYFNYEAQPDKSGLPSDRFSAERPEGSISTLTIQRTEQRDSAMYRCASRKLGGETQYFGPGTRLLVL.

The chain recombines TRBV19 with TRBJ1-1; no clear D. The CDR3 has 14 residues. V shed 2 bases and J shed 2 bases, with 9 bases lying between them. The germline gives CDR1 LNHDA, CDR2 SQIVND (reference sequence). The CDR3 reads CASSITGINTEAFF. CDR3 DNA: TGTGCCAGTAGTATAACGGGGATAAACACTGAAGCTTTCTTT.

The chain recombines TRBV30 with TRBJ1-1; D call uncertain. The CDR3 sequence is 14 residues long. Germline V gene sequence: CDR1 GTSNPN, CDR2 SVGIG (reference sequence). V was cut by 5 bases and J by 4 bases, with 17 bases left in between. The CDR3: CAWGGGSVGTEAFF. As DNA, the CDR3 is TGTGCCTGGGGTGGAGGGAGCGTGGGCACTGAAGCTTTCTTT.

In its sample, this clone was seen a few times. The chain is built from TRBV6-1 and TRBJ1-1; 8 bases are a match to TRBD1. Germline CDR1 is MNHNS and CDR2 is SASEGT. This CDR3 region has 12 residues. CDR3 nucleotide sequence: TGTGCTATACAGGGGGGGAACACTGAAGCTTTCTTT. Translating gives CAIQGGNTEAFF.

The rearrangement links TRBV2 to TRBJ2-1; 10 nucleotides agree with TRBD2. The CDR3 has 14 amino acids. CDR1 is SNHLY, CDR2 FYNNEI, per germline. Unmatched junction bases numbered 10, after V lost 7 bases and J lost 10 bases. The CDR3 protein is CASIRERGGQEQFF. The CDR3 DNA is TGTGCCAGCATTCGAGAGCGGGGGGGACAGGAGCAGTTCTTC.

This clone was observed a few times. The chain carries TRBV4-1 and TRBJ1-5; 7 nucleotides align to TRBD1. The CDR3 totals 14 residues. Germline V gives CDR1 MGHRA, CDR2 YSYEKL. V trimming: 0 bases; J trimming: 7 bases; junction bases outside the gene matches: 3. The CDR3 region has the DNA TGCGCCAGCAGCCAAGAGACAGGGCCACAGCCCCAGCATTTT. This sequence encodes CASSQETGPQPQHF.

V and J are TRBV2 and TRBJ1-2; no clear D. The CDR3 consists of 12 residues. The V and J ends lost 5 bases and 7 bases respectively, with 11 bases between them. Germline values: CDR1 SNHLY, CDR2 FYNNEI. CDR3 in DNA: TGTGCCAGCAGTATAATCTCCCGTGGCTACACCTTC. This encodes CASSIISRGYTF. The full variable domain, with the rest looked up from reference TRBV2 and TRBJ1-2, is EPEVTQTPSHQVTQMGQEVILRCVPISNHLYFYWYRQILGQKVEFLVSFYNNEISEKSEIFDDQFSVERPDGSNFTLKIRSTKLEDSAMYFCASSIISRGYTFGSGTRLTVV.

The chain couples TRBV13 to TRBJ1-5; 8 bases are shared with TRBD1. V lost 4 bases, J lost 0 bases, and 8 bases stayed unmatched. Germline lookup yields CDR1 PRHDT and CDR2 FYEKMQ (reference sequence). The CDR3 runs 17 residues. This CDR3 reads CASSSETGEYSNQPQHF. The CDR3 DNA follows: TGTGCCAGCAGCTCCGAGACAGGGGAGTATAGCAATCAGCCCCAGCATTTT.

The CDR3 region has the DNA TGTGCCAGCAGTTTATTCGAAGGGAGGGGTGGCTACACCTTC. Its translation: CASSLFEGRGGYTF. The chain recombines TRBV28 with TRBJ1-2; D may be TRBD1 (5 bases). The CDR3 extends over 14 amino acids. Germline CDR1 reads MDHEN; CDR2 reads SYDVKM. V was cut by 1 base and J by 7 bases, with 13 bases left in between.

This clone was seen a handful of times. The chain is built from TRBV11-1 and TRBJ2-5; 8 nucleotides align to TRBD1. V dropped 3 bases and J dropped 4; count of bases not matched to a gene: 7. There are 15 residues in the CDR3. CDR1 is SGHAT and CDR2 is FQDESV in the germline V gene (reference sequence). CDR3: CASSFSTGVGETQYF. The CDR3, as DNA: TGTGCCAGCAGCTTTTCGACAGGGGTCGGAGAGACCCAGTACTTC. Using reference TRBV11-1 and TRBJ2-5 for the parts outside the CDR3, the full variable domain is EAEVAQSPRYKITEKSQAVAFWCDPISGHATLYWYRQILGQGPELLVQFQDESVVDDSQLPKDRFSAERLKGVDSTLKIQPAELGDSAMYLCASSFSTGVGETQYFGPGTRLLVL.

The rearrangement joins TRBV23-1 to TRBJ2-5; D is uncertain. TRBV23-1 is an open reading frame, and its role is uncertain. With 7 bases removed from V and 4 bases from J, the gap between germline ends came to 19 bases. The CDR3 runs 15 residues. DNA of the CDR3: TGCGCCAGCACTCTGCGACACCCAGAAGGAGAGACCCAGTACTTC. It translates to CASTLRHPEGETQYF.

This sequence joins TRBV7-9 and TRBJ2-6, with unresolved D. V lost 6 bases to trimming and J lost 4 bases, with 16 bases between them. Germline lookup yields CDR1 SEHNR and CDR2 FQNEAQ (reference sequence). The CDR3 has 16 residues. This chain's CDR3 is CASSNRGTSGANVLTF. DNA of the CDR3: TGTGCCAGCAGTAACCGAGGAACATCCGGGGCCAACGTCCTGACTTTC.

The V and J genes are TRBV7-9 and TRBJ2-3, with 13 positions matching TRBD2. CDR1 is SEHNR, CDR2 FQNEAQ, per germline (reference sequence). The CDR3 loop spans 18 amino acids. J lost 1 base, V lost 5 bases, and 9 bases had no gene match. CDR3 region: CASSRTSGRGRGTDTQYF. In nucleotides, the CDR3 is TGTGCCAGCAGCCGGACTAGCGGGAGAGGTCGAGGCACAGATACGCAGTATTTT.

CDR3 amino acids: CASRTSGRNEQFF. The CDR3 DNA sequence: TGTGCCAGCCGGACTAGCGGGAGGAATGAGCAGTTCTTC. V gene TRBV6-5 combines with J gene TRBJ2-1; 14 bases match TRBD2. The CDR3 runs 13 residues. The germline gives CDR1 MNHEY, CDR2 SVGAGI. V gave up 8 bases and J gave up 7 bases; unmatched junction bases: 1.